A selection of T cell receptor beta chains follows, all from one sample in a study of long-term antiretroviral therapy in people with HIV. Some clones are missing from TCRdb's copy, which holds only in-frame ones; the method was immunoSEQ multiplex PCR. The sample contains approximately 17,000 clones, about nine tenths of which appear only once. The input for sequencing was unsorted PBMCs, taken 0.6 years after starting antiretroviral therapy. These TCRs come from a woman aged 35 to 49 with HIV. Each CDR3 is given with its conserved first and last residue. A D gene is named only where the DNA matches it firmly. Size tells how often a clone was seen (once, few, many) or the class of an expanded clone, and some rows leave it out.

TRBV4-1	NA	few	TRBJ1-4	TGCGCCAGCAGCGATACAGGTTATAATGAAAAACTGTTTTTT	CASSDTGYNEKLFF
TRBV5-1	NA	few	TRBJ2-5	TGCGCCAGCAGCACACCCCCAGAGACCCAGTACTTC	CASSTPPETQYF
TRBV20-1	NA	NA	TRBJ1-2	TGCAGTGCTGACTCTCTGGGCTACACCTTC	CSADSLGYTF
TRBV2	TRBD1	NA	TRBJ1-1	TGTGCCAGCAGTGGGACAGGGTTGGTTAGCACTGAAGCTTTCTTT	CASSGTGLVSTEAFF
TRBV27	TRBD1	NA	TRBJ2-7	TGTGCCAGCGAGGGACAGGGGGCGGGCGAGCAGTACTTC	CASEGQGAGEQYF
TRBV4-2	TRBD2	NA	TRBJ2-3	TGTGCCAGCAGCCAAGACGGGGGGGCGTCAGATACGCAGTATTTT	CASSQDGGASDTQYF
TRBV7-9	TRBD1	NA	TRBJ2-7	TGTGCCAGCAGCCAGACAGGGCGCAACGAGCAGTACTTC	CASSQTGRNEQYF
TRBV4-2	NA	NA	TRBJ2-2	TGTGCCAGCAGCCAAGAGAGGATATCCAGGGGACTCGCGAACACCGGGGAGCTGTTTTTT	CASSQERISRGLANTGELFF
TRBV5-1	NA	NA	TRBJ1-1	TGCGCCAGCAGCCGTGCGGGTATGAACACTGAAGCTTTCTTT	CASSRAGMNTEAFF
TRBV5-1	TRBD1	NA	TRBJ2-7	TGCGCCAGCAGCTTGGAGACAGGGGCCTCCTACGAGCAGTACTTC	CASSLETGASYEQYF